Listed below are T cell receptor beta chains from one sample, sequenced in a study of regulatory and conventional T cells in RAG deficiency. The method was immunoSEQ multiplex PCR; TCRdb's version includes in-frame clones alone and lacks a portion of them. Among approximately 30,000 clones, about 96% were seen once, and the ten largest hold about 0.35%. In addition, the sample was reused for a study of regulatory T cells.

The sequencing sample was made of CD25- CD4+ T cells sorted from blood. These TCRs come from a human donor in good health. The CDR3 runs from the conserved cysteine through the conserved F or W.

>TRBJ1-2|TRBV2
CASSDRTGGRGNYGYTF
>TRBJ2-2|TRBV29-1
CSATGQWNTGELFF
>TRBJ1-6|TRBV2
CASSEMGTQGSPLHF
>TRBJ1-1|TRBV18
CASSPRNVGSGEAFF
>TRBJ1-2|TRBV6-1
CASSEYLQGPYGYTF
>TRBJ2-2|TRBV6-5
CASSSTFFTGELFF
>TRBJ2-7|TRBV11-2
CASSSRIAGGNYEQYF
>TRBJ2-7|TRBV5-1
CASSSGTQSSYEQYF
>TRBJ1-3|TRBV4-1
CASSQVGPAGGNTIYF
>TRBJ2-1|TRBV20-1
CSARLRESTFF
>TRBJ2-7|TRBV7-8
CASSPSRTGGLYEQYF
>TRBJ1-1|TRBV30
CASDRPNTEAFF
>TRBJ1-1|TRBV5-1
CASSWRDGENTEAFF
>TRBJ1-2|TRBV30
CAWSGEGQGSYGYTF
>TRBJ1-4|TRBV6-1
CASSWAGVSEKLFF
>TRBJ2-5|TRBV2
CATMDRGETQYF
>TRBJ1-1|TRBV5-1
CASSPGFLNTEAFF
>TRBJ2-5|TRBV5-1
CASSLAGVEETQYF
>TRBJ1-5|TRBV6-1
CASTLNGQNNQPQHF
>TRBJ2-1|TRBV6-1
CASSEAVPDWFF
>TRBJ2-1|TRBV7-5
CVRSLPRTSGSSYNEQFF
>TRBJ2-7|TRBV10-1
CASSGLNRVSYEQYF
>TRBJ2-1|TRBV2
CASHLDRASYNEQFF
>TRBJ1-6|TRBV4-1
CTSSQPFGRGITSPLHF
>TRBJ2-1|TRBV9
CASSVGAVANSYNEQFF